Here is one T cell receptor beta chain with its context. What it binds is unknown. V shed 3 bases and J 3 bases; nucleotides not matched to a gene: 1. The CDR3 has 14 residues. Germline V gene sequence: CDR1 LGHNA, CDR2 YSLEER. The data stem from a study of naive CD8 T cells in extremely preterm neonates. Study-wide results and limits: Term neonates 0.4%, young children roughly 0.027%, adults less than 0.011%; preterm neonates shared roughly 2.8%.

Repertoires were generated with immunoSEQ multiplex PCR, while TCRdb's copy carries only in-frame clones and drops some. The sample consists of thousands of clones, 95% to 98% of them appearing once. The TCR sequence derives from a human donor in good health. The chain combines TRBV4-3 with TRBJ1-1; TRBD1 matches at 10 bases. The sample taken for sequencing was naive CD8+ T cells from blood. The CDR3 sequence: CASSHDRGHTEAFF. In DNA form, the CDR3 reads TGCGCCAGCAGCCATGACAGGGGGCACACTGAAGCTTTCTTT.